A single sample is the source of the 26 T cell receptor beta chains below, sequenced in a study of T cell responses to AZD1222 COVID-19 vaccine. The data were produced by immunoSEQ multiplex PCR, yet TCRdb's version contains in-frame clones alone and is incomplete. The sample includes roughly 110,000 clones, around 91% of them seen just once. The specimen was peripheral blood, collected 28 days after the second AZD1222 dose. The receptors shown here come from an adult who received the AZD1222 COVID-19 vaccine.

The chain employs TRBV7-2 and TRBJ1-2; D remains unclear. Trimming removed 4 bases from V and 3 bases from J, with 6 bases in between. CDR1 SGHTA and CDR2 FQGNSA come from the germline V gene. The CDR3 has 12 residues. This CDR3 reads CASSSSHYGYTF. CDR3 DNA sequence: TGTGCCAGCAGCTCCTCCCACTATGGCTACACCTTC.

The chain couples TRBV9 to TRBJ2-3, with D perhaps matching TRBD1 (5 bases). Looked up from germline, CDR1 is SGDLS and CDR2 is YYNGEE. The CDR3 has 16 amino acids. V was shortened by 4 bases and J by 2 bases, with 17 bases between the two germline ends. CDR3 sequence (DNA): TGTGCCAGCAGCCCTCAAGGGGTCCCCCCCACAGATACGCAGTATTTT. Protein product: CASSPQGVPPTDTQYF.

This clone appeared once. The same CDR3 arises from other DNA sequences in this sample as well. The V gene is TRBV30, the J gene TRBJ2-7, with D unresolved. V lost 2 bases, J lost 2 bases, and 4 bases lay in between. The CDR3 is made up of 11 amino acids. Germline CDR1 and CDR2: GTSNPN and SVGIG (reference sequence). In DNA, the CDR3 is TGTGCCTGGAGTTTAACCTACGAGCAGTACTTC. Translation: CAWSLTYEQYF.

This chain links TRBV18 with TRBJ1-4, with D possibly TRBD1 on 5 matching bases. The CDR3 covers 14 residues. Germline lookup yields CDR1 KGHSH and CDR2 LQKENI. V was cut by 4 bases and J by 1 base, with 7 bases left in between. The CDR3 DNA follows: TGTGCCAGCTCACGTGGGGGAACTAATGAAAAACTGTTTTTT. Its protein product is CASSRGGTNEKLFF.

The chain combines TRBV7-8 with TRBJ1-6; 10 positions match TRBD1. The CDR3 runs 15 residues. Germline CDR1 and CDR2: SGHVS and FQNEAQ. The V and J ends lost 5 bases and 7 bases, in that order; junction bases with no gene match: 5. The CDR3 is CASSLWTGGNSPLHF. As DNA, the CDR3 is TGTGCCAGCAGCCTTTGGACAGGGGGAAATTCACCCCTCCACTTT.

V usage is TRBV5-1 and J usage is TRBJ2-7, with no clear D. Germline V gene lookup returns CDR1 SGHRS and CDR2 YFSETQ. Trimming stripped 1 base from V and 0 bases from J, with 11 bases between. The CDR3 is 15 amino acids. In nucleotides, the CDR3 is TGCGCCAGCAGCTTGTCGGACGTGGGCTCCTACGAGCAGTACTTC. This gives the protein CASSLSDVGSYEQYF.

The chain has TRBV11-3 and TRBJ2-3, with TRBD2 identical over 9 bases. CDR1 SGHNT and CDR2 YENEEA come from the germline V gene. There are 16 residues in the CDR3. The trim removed 1 base at V and 0 bases at J, leaving 2 bases unmatched. As DNA, the CDR3 is TGTGCCAGCAGCTTAGTCGCGGGGGGGAGCACAGATACGCAGTATTTT. This gives the protein CASSLVAGGSTDTQYF.

J is TRBJ1-2 and V is TRBV4-3, with TRBD1 matching 10 bases. Germline V CDR1 and CDR2: LGHNA, YSLEER. The CDR3 sequence is 18 residues long. Trimming took 0 bases from V and 3 from J; bases not matched to a gene: 10. The CDR3 loop reads CASSQDLEGTGADYGYTF. CDR3 sequence (DNA): TGCGCCAGCAGCCAAGATCTTGAGGGGACAGGGGCGGACTATGGCTACACCTTC.

The chain combines TRBV10-1 with TRBJ1-2; 9 bases align to TRBD1. The CDR3 covers 16 residues. Germline CDR1 WNHNN, CDR2 SYGVQD (reference sequence). Trimming removed 0 bases from V and 8 bases from J; junction bases left unmatched: 10. This CDR3 is CASSESEDRGAGGYTF. The CDR3 coding sequence is TGCGCCAGCAGTGAGTCAGAGGACAGGGGTGCTGGAGGCTACACCTTC.

V is TRBV6-5 and J is TRBJ1-3; TRBD1 might be the D (6 bases). Germline values: CDR1 MNHEY, CDR2 SVGAGI. Trimming took 5 bases from V and 4 from J, leaving 12 bases between them. This CDR3 region has 14 residues. Here the CDR3 reads CASSNPGAGNTIYF. The CDR3 nucleotides are TGTGCCAGCAGTAACCCAGGGGCCGGAAACACCATATATTTT.

The V gene is TRBV10-3, the J gene TRBJ2-7; no definite D call. The germline V and J ends were trimmed by 11 bases and 4 bases, with 9 bases remaining between them. CDR1 and CDR2 (germline): ENHRY, SYGVKD. This CDR3 contains 10 residues. CDR3 region: CAPGGYEQYF. The DNA for the CDR3 is TGTGCCCCAGGCGGTTACGAGCAGTACTTC.

This clone was observed a handful of times. The V gene is TRBV9, the J gene TRBJ2-2, with 7 bases fitting TRBD2. CDR1 is SGDLS, CDR2 YYNGEE, per germline. V shed 5 bases and J 4 bases; nucleotides not matched to a gene: 8. The CDR3 has 15 residues. The CDR3 DNA follows: TGTGCCAGCAGGGGCGGCGCTAGCGGCACCGGGGAGCTGTTTTTT. Translating it yields CASRGGASGTGELFF.

The rearrangement links TRBV29-1 to TRBJ2-3; 9 bases align to TRBD2. The germline V gene encodes CDR1 SQVTM and CDR2 ANQGSEA. CDR3 length: 15 residues. V shed 6 bases and J 0 bases; nucleotides not matched to a gene: 7. CDR3 loop: CSVRRSGGSTDTQYF. The CDR3 DNA reads TGCAGCGTCCGGCGGAGCGGGGGGAGCACAGATACGCAGTATTTT.

Only one count was recorded for this clone. The chain combines TRBV7-9 with TRBJ1-2; tentatively, D is TRBD1 (5 bases). Trimming pared 5 bases from V and 4 bases from J, leaving 17 bases between. The germline V gene encodes CDR1 SEHNR and CDR2 FQNEAQ (reference sequence). The CDR3 contains 15 residues. CDR3 DNA sequence: TGTGCCAGCAGCCCCCCGGGGGAGTCAACCTATGGCTACACCTTC. Residues: CASSPPGESTYGYTF.

The V call is TRBV29-1, the J call TRBJ2-7; 10 bases map to TRBD1. This CDR3 has 15 residues. The J segment lost 6 bases and the V segment lost 3 bases, leaving 11 bases of the junction unmatched. CDR1 and CDR2 (germline): SQVTM, ANQGSEA. The CDR3 nucleotides are TGCAGCGTTGATGCCGGGACAGGGGTTCGAGGCGAGCAGTACTTC. Translating it yields CSVDAGTGVRGEQYF.

The chain couples TRBV12-1 to TRBJ1-2; the tabulated D call, TRBD1, remains unverified against the DNA. TRBV12-1 counts as a pseudogene. There are 16 residues in the CDR3. The CDR3 DNA reads as TGTGCCAGCAGCTTTGATGGGACAGGGGGCAGCTATGGCTACACCTTC. Translated, it gives CASSFDGTGGSYGYTF.

The CDR3 reads CASSQTTEEPLHF. The CDR3 bases are TGTGCCAGCAGCCAAACCACGGAGGAACCCCTCCACTTT. This chain links TRBV14 with TRBJ1-6; no reliable D call. The CDR3 sequence is 13 residues long. Trimming cost V 2 bases and J 12 bases, with 11 bases left between them. The germline V gene has CDR1 SGHDN and CDR2 FVKESK.

The chain links TRBV6-2 or TRBV6-3 to TRBJ1-1; 11 bases fit TRBD1. J was trimmed by 4 bases and V by 5 bases; bases with no gene match: 6. The V gene's germline CDR1 is MNHEY and CDR2 SVGEGT. The CDR3 is made up of 15 amino acids. The CDR3 DNA reads as TGTGCCAGCAGTATCCCGGGACAGGGGGTCACTGAAGCTTTCTTT. It translates to CASSIPGQGVTEAFF.

The chain has TRBV5-4 and TRBJ1-6; TRBD1 is a possible D gene (6 bases). The CDR3 is 14 amino acids. The ends were cut back, 6 bases at V and 8 bases at J, with 15 bases in the middle. CDR1 and CDR2 (germline): SGHNT, YYREEE (reference sequence). Written as DNA, the CDR3 is TGTGCCAGCACGTCGGGGGCCTCGGATTCACCCCTCCACTTT. It is translated as CASTSGASDSPLHF.

The chain carries TRBV6-5 and TRBJ1-6; 10 bases are shared with TRBD1. V shed 4 bases and J 10 bases; nucleotides not matched to a gene: 10. The germline gives CDR1 MNHEY, CDR2 SVGAGI. The CDR3 runs to 16 residues. The CDR3 region has the DNA TGTGCCAGCAGTTCACCCCGGGACAGGGGTGGGTCACCCCTCCACTTT. Its protein is CASSSPRDRGGSPLHF.

The chain uses TRBV4-1 and TRBJ1-4, with D perhaps TRBD1 (6 bases). V was shortened by 2 bases and J by 8 bases, with 18 bases between the two germline ends. The CDR3 is 16 amino acids. CDR1 and CDR2 (germline): MGHRA, YSYEKL. CDR3 DNA sequence: TGCGCCAGCAGCCAACCCGCGGGGGCCGAGAAGGAAAAACTGTTTTTT. It codes for CASSQPAGAEKEKLFF.

This chain uses TRBV6-5 with TRBJ1-6; D remains ambiguous. CDR3 length: 13 residues. The ends were cut back, 6 bases at V and 10 bases at J, with 13 bases in the middle. CDR1 and CDR2 (germline): MNHEY, SVGAGI. The CDR3 sequence is CASRTREDSPLHF. As DNA, the CDR3 is TGTGCCAGCAGGACGAGGGAAGACTCACCCCTCCACTTT.

The chain links TRBV5-5 to TRBJ2-7; D unresolved. V gave up 0 bases and J gave up 2 bases, with 15 bases separating them. The CDR3 totals 16 residues. Per the germline V gene, CDR1 is SGHKS and CDR2 is YYEKEE (reference sequence). Written as DNA, the CDR3 is TGTGCCAGCAGCTTGGCCGAGGCAGAGTTTACCTACGAGCAGTACTTC. Its protein product is CASSLAEAEFTYEQYF. Looking up the rest from reference TRBV5-5 and TRBJ2-7 gives the full variable domain: DAGVTQSPTHLIKTRGQQVTLRCSPISGHKSVSWYQQVLGQGPQFIFQYYEKEERGRGNFPDRFSARQFPNYSSELNVNALLLGDSALYLCASSLAEAEFTYEQYFGPGTRLTVT.

This chain joins TRBV12-3 or TRBV12-4 and TRBJ1-1; a possible D gene is TRBD1 (5 bases). The CDR3 consists of 13 residues. Trimming removed 5 bases from V and 3 bases from J, with 10 bases in between. CDR3 in amino acids: CASSRQTYTEAFF. The DNA for the CDR3 is TGTGCCAGCAGTCGACAGACCTACACTGAAGCTTTCTTT.

The chain has TRBV6-5 and TRBJ1-5, with 8 positions matching TRBD1. After removal of 6 bases from V and 11 bases from J, the junction contained 9 bases not matched to a gene. The V gene's germline CDR1 is MNHEY and CDR2 SVGAGI. This CDR3 region has 13 residues. The CDR3 coding sequence is TGTGCCAGCAGCCCGCCACAGGGGGGGACCCAGCATTTT. Translated, it gives CASSPPQGGTQHF.

To note about this clone: The same CDR3 can be traced to other DNA sequences in this sample. This CDR3 reads CASSRDRGYNQPQHF. The CDR3 bases are TGTGCCAGTAGTAGAGACAGGGGATACAATCAGCCCCAGCATTTT. V gene TRBV19 combines with J gene TRBJ1-5; TRBD1 aligns across 8 bases. Per germline, CDR1 LNHDA and CDR2 SQIVND (reference sequence). V shed 4 bases, J shed 3 bases, and the junction held 5 bases outside the gene matches. This CDR3 spans 15 amino acids.